This TCR beta chain was identified in a study of T cell repertoires in ileal Crohn's disease. Assay used: immunoSEQ multiplex PCR; TCRdb lists only in-frame clones, some missing. The table shows about 3,800 clones, with roughly 83% occurring only once. This clone has only a few counts. Its antigen remains unidentified. Other nucleotide sequences in the sample specify the same CDR3. The CDR3 is 14 amino acids. Germline lookup yields CDR1 SNHLY and CDR2 FYNNEI. J gave up 3 bases and V 6 bases, and 7 bases lay outside the gene matches. Eligibility required adulthood, ileal or ileocolonic Crohn's disease and indicated ileocolonic resection. Study results and limitations: Clonality above 26.8% at surgery always came with endoscopic recurrence.

The chain has TRBV2 and TRBJ2-7; the match to TRBD1 covers 8 bases. This TCR was sampled from an adult with Crohn's disease. The sequenced sample consisted of ileal tissue. The CDR3 region is CASRNRGLSYEQYF. For the CDR3, the DNA is TGTGCCAGCAGGAACAGGGGGTTAAGCTACGAGCAGTACTTC.